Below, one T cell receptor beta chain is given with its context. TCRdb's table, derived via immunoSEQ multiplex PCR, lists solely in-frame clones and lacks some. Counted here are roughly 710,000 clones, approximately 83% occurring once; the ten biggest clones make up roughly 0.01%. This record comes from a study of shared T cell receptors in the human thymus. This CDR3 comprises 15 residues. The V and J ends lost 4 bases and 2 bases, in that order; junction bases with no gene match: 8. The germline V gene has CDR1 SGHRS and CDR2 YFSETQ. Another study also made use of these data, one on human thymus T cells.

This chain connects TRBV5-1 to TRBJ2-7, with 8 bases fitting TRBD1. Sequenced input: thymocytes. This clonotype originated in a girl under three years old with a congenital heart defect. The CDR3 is CASSPGQAVAYEQYF. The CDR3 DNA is TGCGCCAGCAGCCCGGGACAGGCCGTGGCCTACGAGCAGTACTTC.